The 6 T cell receptor beta chains reported below all come from one sample, sequenced in a study of blood T cell repertoires in COVID-19. TCRdb's copy holds only in-frame clones and misses some; the assay was immunoSEQ multiplex PCR. The sample lists 15,000 to 20,000 clones, 89% seen once, with more than 10% in the top ten. The specimen was peripheral blood. The receptors here all came from a man between 60 and 70 years old with active COVID-19.

A few counts support this clone. The V gene is TRBV27, the J gene TRBJ2-5; weak D call: TRBD1 (6 bases). The ends were cut back, 2 bases at V and 9 bases at J, with 10 bases in the middle. Germline V gene lookup returns CDR1 MNHEY and CDR2 SMNVEV (reference sequence). This CDR3 has 12 residues. As DNA, the CDR3 is TGTGCCAGCAGTTTAGGGGACACTGCCCAGTACTTC. Translated: CASSLGDTAQYF.

The chain recombines TRBV13 with TRBJ2-3; 9 bases are shared with TRBD2. Unmatched junction bases numbered 5, after V lost 0 bases and J lost 4 bases. The CDR3 is made up of 16 amino acids. Germline loops: CDR1 PRHDT, CDR2 FYEKMQ (reference sequence). The CDR3 sequence is CASSLGPAGGPDTQYF. CDR3 bases: TGTGCCAGCAGCTTAGGGCCTGCGGGGGGGCCAGATACGCAGTATTTT.

The V call is TRBV30, the J call TRBJ2-3; TRBD1 might be the D (7 bases). From germline, CDR1 is GTSNPN and CDR2 SVGIG (reference sequence). This CDR3 is 13 amino acids long. The V end was cut by 0 bases, the J end by 4 bases, with 8 bases between. The CDR3 coding sequence is TGTGCCTGGAGTGTCAGGGGGGCAGATACGCAGTATTTT. The encoded protein is CAWSVRGADTQYF.

The chain employs TRBV10-3 and TRBJ2-7; 8 nucleotides agree with TRBD1. The CDR3 is 16 residues long. Looked up from germline, CDR1 is ENHRY and CDR2 is SYGVKD. V gave up 4 bases and J gave up 0 bases; unmatched junction bases: 8. The CDR3 region is CAISAPRTGISYEQYF. The CDR3 DNA sequence: TGTGCCATCAGTGCGCCCAGGACAGGGATCTCCTACGAGCAGTACTTC.

This chain connects TRBV6-5 to TRBJ1-5, with TRBD1 matching 8 bases. In germline, CDR1 is MNHEY, CDR2 SVGAGI. Unmatched junction bases numbered 13, after V lost 6 bases and J lost 9 bases. The CDR3 is 15 amino acids. For the CDR3, the DNA is TGTGCCAGCAGCCCGGGACAGGTCCCTTTCGCGCCCCAGCATTTT. It specifies CASSPGQVPFAPQHF.

This chain links TRBV7-2 with TRBJ2-2, with 7 bases aligning to TRBD2. This CDR3 region has 15 residues. Losses at the gene ends were 6 bases for V and 6 bases for J; bases not matched to a gene: 10. The germline V gene has CDR1 SGHTA and CDR2 FQGNSA. CDR3 protein: CASSPGSGLSGELFF. As DNA, the CDR3 is TGTGCCAGCAGTCCGGGTAGCGGGCTGTCCGGGGAGCTGTTTTTT.